The 31 T cell receptor beta chains below were found in one sample sequenced in a study of blood T cell repertoires in COVID-19 (TCRdb year 2020). Library construction relied on the immunoSEQ multiplex PCR assay. TCRdb took over this immuneACCESS table, retaining in-frame rearrangements with V and J assigned. Such tables are incomplete; in checked studies, under half of the missing clones stem from an unresolved V gene, and the remainder is unexplained. Counted in this sample were roughly 42,000 clones; roughly nine tenths of them appeared once. The leading ten clones occupy 6.2% of the sample. Specimen: peripheral blood. The source of these receptors is a human donor in a cohort sampled during active COVID-19.

The CDR3 nucleotides are TGTGCCAGTAGTCCCGCGGCCAGGGGAGGGTATACGCAGTATTTT. This codes for CASSPAARGGYTQYF. This chain uses TRBV19 with TRBJ2-3; D may be TRBD2 (7 bases). CDR1 and CDR2 (germline): LNHDA, SQIVND (reference sequence). The CDR3 spans 15 residues. Between the trimmed V and J ends, which lost 5 bases and 7 bases, there was a span of 19 bases.

This clone was seen more than once but under ten times. This CDR3 is CASSPDYRPGGEQFF. The CDR3 DNA reads TGTGCCAGCAGTCCGGACTACCGACCGGGGGGTGAGCAGTTCTTC. The chain is built from TRBV2 and TRBJ2-1, with 7 bases aligning to TRBD2. The CDR3 contains 15 residues. Germline CDR1 and CDR2: SNHLY and FYNNEI. The V segment lost 5 bases and the J segment 9 bases; nucleotides outside the gene matches: 13.

The V call is TRBV7-6, the J call TRBJ2-1; D is possibly TRBD2 (5 bases). V gave up 5 bases and J gave up 4 bases, with 6 bases separating them. Germline V gene lookup returns CDR1 SGHVS and CDR2 FNYEAQ. The CDR3 runs to 12 residues. CDR3 nucleotides: TGTGCCAGCAGCACGGGATACAATGAGCAGTTCTTC. Amino acid sequence: CASSTGYNEQFF. Drawing the rest from reference TRBV7-6 and TRBJ2-1, the complete variable domain is GAGVSQSPRYKVTKRGQDVALRCDPISGHVSLYWYRQALGQGPEFLTYFNYEAQQDKSGLPNDRFSAERPEGSISTLTIQRTEQRDSAMYRCASSTGYNEQFFGPGTRLTVL.

This chain connects TRBV27 to TRBJ2-7, with 9 bases lining up with TRBD2. Germline CDR1 is MNHEY and CDR2 is SMNVEV (reference sequence). The CDR3 spans 14 residues. V was pared by 4 bases and J by 5 bases, with 6 bases of the junction left unmatched. The CDR3 loop is CASSSLSGRNEQYF. The CDR3 DNA reads as TGTGCCAGCAGTTCTCTTAGCGGGAGAAACGAGCAGTACTTC.

The CDR3 nucleotides are TGTGCCAGCAGCTTAGATCTGGGGACAACTTATTCACCCCTCCACTTT. Protein sequence: CASSLDLGTTYSPLHF. The chain uses TRBV11-2 and TRBJ1-6; weak D call: TRBD1 (6 bases). This CDR3 comprises 16 residues. With 0 bases removed from V and 8 bases from J, the gap between germline ends came to 14 bases. Germline V CDR1 and CDR2: SGHAT, FQNNGV.

This clone was counted a few times. The chain carries TRBV6-5 and TRBJ2-5; 9 bases are shared with TRBD1. The CDR3 contains 15 residues. Looked up from germline, CDR1 is MNHEY and CDR2 is SVGAGI. Trimming cost V 9 bases and J 7 bases; bases outside gene matches: 15. The CDR3 DNA reads as TGTGCCAGAGAACGGGACAGGGAGTTGTCGGCGACCCAGTACTTC. Its translation: CARERDRELSATQYF.

This chain joins TRBV3-1 (or the pseudogene TRBV3-2) and TRBJ1-2; 11 bases align to TRBD1. The trim removed 6 bases at V and 8 bases at J, leaving 2 bases unmatched. Germline V gives CDR1 LGHDT, CDR2 YNNKEL (reference sequence). The CDR3 has 12 residues. CDR3: CASRGQGEGYTF. In nucleotides, the CDR3 is TGTGCCAGCAGGGGACAGGGGGAGGGCTACACCTTC.

This chain joins TRBV20-1 and TRBJ2-3; 7 bases are shared with TRBD2. The V gene end was trimmed by 5 bases and the J gene end by 5 bases; junction bases not matched to a gene: 1. The germline CDR1 and CDR2 sequences are DFQATT and SNEGSKA (reference sequence). This CDR3 has 11 residues. The CDR3 here is CSAERGDTQYF. The CDR3 DNA reads as TGCAGTGCTGAGCGGGGAGATACGCAGTATTTT.

This chain connects TRBV13 to TRBJ1-4; weak D call: TRBD1 (5 bases). This CDR3 region has 19 residues. Trimming took off 0 bases at V and 8 bases at J, with 25 bases between the two ends. Germline CDR1 reads PRHDT; CDR2 reads FYEKMQ (reference sequence). CDR3 in amino acids: CASSLGTPGLTYLGEKLFF. CDR3 coding DNA: TGTGCCAGCAGCTTAGGCACGCCGGGACTCACCTACCTGGGGGAAAAACTGTTTTTT.

This chain links TRBV27 with TRBJ1-2; 10 bases line up with TRBD1. The J segment lost 3 bases and the V segment lost 7 bases, leaving 8 bases of the junction unmatched. The CDR3 runs to 15 residues. CDR1 is MNHEY, CDR2 SMNVEV, per germline (reference sequence). The CDR3 spells CASTPRQGAYYGYTF. CDR3 coding DNA: TGTGCCAGCACTCCGCGACAGGGGGCCTACTATGGCTACACCTTC.

The V and J genes are TRBV7-8 and TRBJ1-2; unclear D gene. Trimming left V 1 base short and J 3 bases short, with 9 bases between. Germline loops: CDR1 SGHVS, CDR2 FQNEAQ. The CDR3 length is 14 residues. This CDR3 reads CASSLGQTDYGYTF. As DNA, the CDR3 is TGTGCCAGCAGCTTAGGCCAAACTGACTATGGCTACACCTTC.

This chain connects TRBV29-1 to TRBJ2-7; 9 nucleotides align to TRBD2. CDR1 and CDR2 (germline): SQVTM, ANQGSEA. The CDR3 sequence is 14 residues long. J lost 3 bases, V lost 0 bases, and 3 bases had no gene match. Written as DNA, the CDR3 is TGCAGCGTTGAAGAGCCGACTAGCGGCTACGAGCAGTACTTC. This encodes CSVEEPTSGYEQYF.

The rearrangement uses TRBV11-2 and TRBJ2-2; D ambiguous. This CDR3 contains 14 residues. Germline lookup yields CDR1 SGHAT and CDR2 FQNNGV. V lost 3 bases and J lost 7, with 12 bases in between. As DNA, the CDR3 is TGTGCCAGCAGCTTGAGCCCTCTCCTCGGGGAGCTGTTTTTT. Protein sequence: CASSLSPLLGELFF. Complete variable domain (other parts from reference TRBV11-2 and TRBJ2-2): EAGVAQSPRYKIIEKRQSVAFWCNPISGHATLYWYQQILGQGPKLLIQFQNNGVVDDSQLPKDRFSAERLKGVDSTLKIQPAKLEDSAVYLCASSLSPLLGELFFGEGSRLTVL.

The chain has TRBV2 and TRBJ2-7; 11 bases line up with TRBD2. This CDR3 region has 17 residues. Germline assignment: CDR1 SNHLY and CDR2 FYNNEI. With V trimmed by 7 bases and J by 6 bases, 17 bases remained unmatched. DNA for the CDR3: TGTGCCAGCATGTTCCTAGCGGGGGGAACTATGTACGTCGAGCAGTACTTC. Its protein product is CASMFLAGGTMYVEQYF.

Here the CDR3 DNA reads TGTGCCAGCAGTTACCCCCAGGGACTTTACAATGAGCAGTTCTTC. Amino acid sequence: CASSYPQGLYNEQFF. The chain has TRBV6-6 and TRBJ2-1, with D perhaps TRBD2 (6 bases). The CDR3 is 15 amino acids. The ends were cut back, 2 bases at V and 4 bases at J, with 12 bases in the middle. Germline V gene data show CDR1 as MNHNY and CDR2 as SVGAGI (reference sequence).

V usage is TRBV30 and J usage is TRBJ2-7; 9 bases match TRBD1. CDR1 is GTSNPN, CDR2 SVGIG, per germline (reference sequence). V lost 2 bases and J lost 7; bases outside the gene matches: 6. The CDR3 totals 13 residues. CDR3 sequence: CAWSRTGVQEQYF. In nucleotides, the CDR3 is TGTGCCTGGAGTCGGACAGGGGTGCAGGAGCAGTACTTC.

J is TRBJ2-6 and V is TRBV4-1; D possibly corresponds to TRBD2 (6 bases). Trimming took off 3 bases at V and 2 bases at J, with 11 bases between the two ends. The germline gives CDR1 MGHRA, CDR2 YSYEKL. This CDR3 is built from 16 residues. The CDR3 loop is CASSQTRAAGANVLTF. CDR3 DNA sequence: TGCGCCAGCAGCCAGACTAGGGCGGCTGGGGCCAACGTCCTGACTTTC.

Within the sample, this clone is large. The chain recombines TRBV9 with TRBJ2-1; 7 nucleotides align to TRBD1. The ends lost 4 bases at V and 4 bases at J; junction bases unmatched: 5. This CDR3 contains 14 residues. From germline, CDR1 is SGDLS and CDR2 YYNGEE. The CDR3 DNA reads as TGTGCCAGCAGCTTCGGACAGGAGTACAATGAGCAGTTCTTC. Protein: CASSFGQEYNEQFF.

The rearrangement joins TRBV9 to TRBJ2-7; D call uncertain. The CDR3 loop spans 13 amino acids. Trimming took 0 bases from V and 6 from J, leaving 10 bases between them. CDR1 is SGDLS and CDR2 is YYNGEE in the germline V gene. The CDR3: CASSVGLVREQYF. CDR3 in DNA: TGTGCCAGCAGCGTAGGATTAGTCCGCGAGCAGTACTTC. The full variable domain, in which reference TRBV9 and TRBJ2-7 provide the parts outside the CDR3, is DSGVTQTPKHLITATGQRVTLRCSPRSGDLSVYWYQQSLDQGLQFLIQYYNGEERAKGNILERFSAQQFPDLHSELNLSSLELGDSALYFCASSVGLVREQYFGPGTRLTVT.

V and J are TRBV2 and TRBJ1-6; D gene uncertain. Germline-derived CDR1 and CDR2 are SNHLY and FYNNEI. The CDR3 runs 11 residues. V lost 4 bases, J lost 7 bases, and 2 bases lay in between. As DNA, the CDR3 is TGTGCCAGCAGTGTAAATTCACCCCTCCACTTT. Protein product: CASSVNSPLHF.

The CDR3 region is CASSTYSTGGKTFF. The CDR3 coding sequence is TGTGCCAGCAGCACCTACTCGACAGGGGGCAAGACTTTCTTT. This sequence joins TRBV6-5 and TRBJ1-1; 10 nucleotides match TRBD1. The junction had 13 bases not matched to a gene; V was cut back by 6 bases and J by 12 bases. Germline CDR1 MNHEY, CDR2 SVGAGI. The CDR3 covers 14 residues.

V and J are TRBV3-1 (or the pseudogene TRBV3-2) and TRBJ1-1; possible D gene TRBD1, 6 bases. The CDR3 is made up of 14 amino acids. Trimming took 5 bases from V and 5 from J, leaving 15 bases between them. Germline V gives CDR1 LGHDT, CDR2 YNNKEL (reference sequence). The CDR3 sequence is CASSFGRGHTEAFF. CDR3 bases: TGTGCCAGCAGCTTCGGACGGGGACATACTGAAGCTTTCTTT.

This sequence joins TRBV5-6 and TRBJ2-1, with D perhaps matching TRBD1 (5 bases). Germline V lookup: CDR1 SGHDT, CDR2 YYEEEE. The CDR3 is made up of 16 amino acids. V was shortened by 3 bases and J by 0 bases, with 13 bases between the two germline ends. The CDR3 DNA reads as TGTGCCAGCAGCTCCGACAGTTCGAGCTCCTACAATGAGCAGTTCTTC. It specifies CASSSDSSSSYNEQFF. The whole variable domain, filled in from reference TRBV5-6 and TRBJ2-1, reads DAGVTQSPTHLIKTRGQQVTLRCSPKSGHDTVSWYQQALGQGPQFIFQYYEEEERQRGNFPDRFSGHQFPNYSSELNVNALLLGDSALYLCASSSDSSSSYNEQFFGPGTRLTVL.

The chain is built from TRBV5-1 and TRBJ2-3, with 12 bases identical to TRBD2. The CDR3 is made up of 16 amino acids. V was clipped by 0 bases and J by 1 base; unmatched bases: 0. Germline loops: CDR1 SGHRS, CDR2 YFSETQ. The CDR3 nucleotides read TGCGCCAGCAGCTTGGGACTAGCGGGAGGCACAGATACGCAGTATTTT. Amino acid sequence: CASSLGLAGGTDTQYF.

This clone has only a few counts. The rearrangement uses TRBV4-1 and TRBJ2-5; D call uncertain. The V end was cut by 4 bases, the J end by 3 bases, with 15 bases between. This CDR3 contains 15 residues. Germline V gene lookup returns CDR1 MGHRA and CDR2 YSYEKL. This CDR3 reads CASSRIPKLEETQYF. CDR3 sequence (DNA): TGCGCCAGCAGCCGCATTCCAAAGTTAGAAGAGACCCAGTACTTC.

This CDR3 is CASRGTGDPSETQYF. In nucleotides, the CDR3 is TGTGCCAGCAGGGGGACAGGGGACCCCTCGGAGACCCAGTACTTC. The genes are TRBV9 and TRBJ2-5, with 10 bases lining up with TRBD1. V trimming: 5 bases; J trimming: 5 bases; junction bases outside the gene matches: 9. CDR3 length: 15 amino acids. Germline CDR1 reads SGDLS; CDR2 reads YYNGEE.

The chain employs TRBV3-1 (or the pseudogene TRBV3-2) and TRBJ2-7; 7 bases are a match to TRBD1. V was clipped by 1 base and J by 2 bases; unmatched bases: 5. CDR1 and CDR2 from the germline V gene are LGHDT and YNNKEL (reference sequence). CDR3 size: 15 residues. The CDR3: CASSQGVGGAYEQYF. In nucleotides, the CDR3 is TGTGCCAGCAGCCAAGGCGTAGGGGGCGCCTACGAGCAGTACTTC.

The chain recombines TRBV6-4 with TRBJ2-5; no clear D. The V gene lost 9 bases and the J gene lost 5 bases, with 10 bases spanning the gap. The CDR3 has 11 amino acids. Germline loops: CDR1 MRHNA, CDR2 SNTAGT. The CDR3 bases are TGTGCCAGGTACGTGGAGGAGACCCAGTACTTC. Amino acid sequence: CARYVEETQYF.

This chain joins TRBV14 and TRBJ2-3, with TRBD2 matching 13 bases. The length of the CDR3 is 16 residues. Germline-derived CDR1 and CDR2 are SGHDN and FVKESK. The V and J ends lost 4 bases and 6 bases, in that order; junction bases with no gene match: 7. In nucleotides, the CDR3 is TGTGCCAGCAGCCCCGGACTAGCGGGAGAGTCGGATACGCAGTATTTT. It yields the protein CASSPGLAGESDTQYF.

The rearrangement links TRBV9 to TRBJ2-1; TRBD2 is a possible D gene (6 bases). The CDR3 covers 16 residues. The V gene's germline CDR1 is SGDLS and CDR2 YYNGEE. Deletions cut 1 base from V and 7 bases from J, with 18 bases between. The CDR3, as DNA: TGTGCCAGCAGCGTACCCCTGGGGGGAGTGGTGAATGAGCAGTTCTTC. Translation: CASSVPLGGVVNEQFF.

With regard to this clone: A read error is likely, as this CDR3 ends without the conserved phenylalanine or tryptophan. The V and J genes are TRBV3-1 (or the pseudogene TRBV3-2) and TRBJ1-2, with 8 positions matching TRBD1. CDR3 length: 13 residues. Germline assignment: CDR1 LGHDT and CDR2 YNNKEL (reference sequence). V lost 4 bases and J lost 4; bases outside the gene matches: 2. The CDR3 coding sequence is TGTGCCAGCAGCCCCGGGACAGGCTATGGCTACACCCTC. The encoded protein is CASSPGTGYGYTL.